The 32 T cell receptor beta chains below all came from one sample that was sequenced in a study of spatial heterogeneity in lung cancer. TCRdb used MiXCR to reprocess the 5' RACE reads, holding one entry per CDR3 protein. The table has 10,000 to 15,000 distinct CDR3 sequences, approximately 6.2% seen once. Time point reported: sample taken at primary tumor resection. Whole RNA, which was extracted from tumor, nontumor lung tissue or frozen PBMC, was sequenced without any cell sorting. The starting material was normal lung tissue next to the tumor, obtained at surgery. The receptors come from a male donor with early-stage non-small cell lung cancer.

This clonotype was observed a handful of times. This beta chain is off target for a library built for alpha chains, so its abundance means little. The chain employs TRBV7-2 and TRBJ2-7; TRBD1 agrees at 7 bases. The trim removed 5 bases at V and 7 bases at J, leaving 11 bases unmatched. CDR3 length equals 14 residues. Germline loops: CDR1 SGHTA, CDR2 FQGNSA. CDR3 in amino acids: CASSDPGQLREQYF. Here the CDR3 DNA reads TGTGCCAGCAGCGATCCGGGACAGCTCCGAGAGCAGTACTTC.

The table lists this clonotype with many counts. For a library built for alpha chains, this beta chain is a stray read; little rests on its size. The chain employs TRBV27 and TRBJ2-1; TRBD2 matches 7 bases. The J segment lost 0 bases and the V segment lost 3 bases, leaving 5 bases of the junction unmatched. This CDR3 is built from 16 residues. Germline V lookup: CDR1 MNHEY, CDR2 SMNVEV (reference sequence). In DNA form, the CDR3 reads TGTGCCAGCAGTTTTTCCGGGACTAACTCCTACAATGAGCAGTTCTTC. This sequence encodes CASSFSGTNSYNEQFF.

This clonotype was counted at least ten times. For a library built for alpha chains, this beta chain is a stray read; little rests on its size. The genes are TRBV20-1 and TRBJ2-1; no definite D call. This CDR3 has 12 amino acids. Germline-derived CDR1 and CDR2 are DFQATT and SNEGSKA (reference sequence). Trimming removed 0 bases from V and 4 bases from J, with 4 bases in between. CDR3 protein: CSARDPYNEQFF. The CDR3 DNA is TGCAGTGCTAGAGACCCGTACAATGAGCAGTTCTTC.

The sample holds many counts of this clonotype. Little can be read into the size of this beta chain, an off-target read in a library designed for alpha chains. The gene calls are TRBV7-3 and TRBJ2-5, with a tentative D call TRBD2 (6 bases). The CDR3 loop spans 15 amino acids. V dropped 4 bases and J dropped 3 bases, with 15 bases sitting between them. The germline V gene has CDR1 SGHTA and CDR2 FQGTGA. In DNA, the CDR3 is TGTGCCAGCAGCTCCCGTGGAGGGCTGGAAGAGACCCAGTACTTC. Its protein is CASSSRGGLEETQYF.

Many counts were recorded for this clonotype. A library made for alpha chains picked up this beta chain off target, so its size means little. The rearrangement joins TRBV29-1 to TRBJ2-1; 7 nucleotides line up with TRBD2. V was clipped by 7 bases and J by 7 bases; unmatched bases: 10. The CDR3 spans 13 residues. The V gene's germline CDR1 is SQVTM and CDR2 ANQGSEA. The CDR3: CSAVGGRLNEQFF. In DNA form, the CDR3 reads TGCAGCGCTGTTGGCGGGAGACTGAATGAGCAGTTCTTC.

The table lists this clonotype with many counts. This beta chain came through as a stray read in a library set up for alpha chains, and its size says little. The rearrangement links TRBV27 to TRBJ2-1; 13 nucleotides match TRBD2. CDR3 length equals 21 residues. J gave up 2 bases and V 2 bases, and 15 bases lay outside the gene matches. CDR1 and CDR2 from the germline V gene are MNHEY and SMNVEV (reference sequence). CDR3 in amino acids: CASSLSAPGLAGRDPYNEQFF. CDR3 bases: TGTGCCAGCAGTTTAAGCGCACCGGGACTAGCGGGGAGGGACCCCTACAATGAGCAGTTCTTC.

This clonotype was seen ten or more times. This beta chain is a stray read from a library made for alpha chains; its abundance is not meaningful. The V and J genes are TRBV29-1 and TRBJ2-7, with D possibly matching TRBD1 (5 bases). CDR1 and CDR2 (germline): SQVTM, ANQGSEA. The CDR3 is made up of 11 amino acids. Trimming removed 4 bases from V and 1 base from J, with 5 bases in between. The DNA for the CDR3 is TGCAGCGTTGCAGGGTCCTACGAGCAGTACTTC. This gives the protein CSVAGSYEQYF.

This clonotype was seen ten or more times. This beta chain is an unintended read in a library built for alpha chains; its size means little. The J gene is TRBJ2-3, the V gene TRBV29-1; 7 nucleotides line up with TRBD2. J gave up 4 bases and V 1 base, and 8 bases lay outside the gene matches. Germline values: CDR1 SQVTM, CDR2 ANQGSEA. This CDR3 spans 15 amino acids. This CDR3 reads CSVEGGGVGADTQYF. CDR3 nucleotides: TGCAGCGTTGAAGGCGGGGGAGTCGGGGCAGATACGCAGTATTTT.

In the case of this clonotype: This beta chain is an unintended read in a library built for alpha chains; its size means little. This rearrangement joins TRBV6-5 to TRBJ1-2; no clear D gene. This CDR3 comprises 14 residues. Germline CDR1 and CDR2: MNHEY and SVGAGI. The V end was cut by 0 bases, the J end by 4 bases, with 9 bases between. Here the CDR3 DNA reads TGTGCCAGCAGTTACTCGAGTCCGGGCTATGGCTACACCTTC. It codes for CASSYSSPGYGYTF.

This clonotype was counted many times. The library was designed around alpha chains, so this beta chain is a stray read whose abundance carries little weight. The chain has TRBV6-5 and TRBJ1-1, with D maybe TRBD1 (5 bases). Trimming removed 2 bases from V and 3 bases from J, with 10 bases in between. The CDR3 has 14 residues. Germline V gene lookup returns CDR1 MNHEY and CDR2 SVGAGI. CDR3 nucleotide sequence: TGTGCCAGCAGTTACACAGGACGAGACACTGAAGCTTTCTTT. Its translation is CASSYTGRDTEAFF.

On this clonotype itself: This beta chain turned up in a library designed for alpha chains; as an off-target read, its abundance says little. The chain employs TRBV7-6 and TRBJ2-2, with 7 bases identical to TRBD2. The CDR3 spans 16 residues. The germline CDR1 and CDR2 sequences are SGHVS and FNYEAQ. With 3 bases clipped from V and 4 bases from J, the junction kept 8 bases outside the gene matches. The CDR3 nucleotides are TGTGCCAGCAGCTTCGAGGGAGGGGCCTTCACCGGGGAGCTGTTTTTT. Translating it yields CASSFEGGAFTGELFF.

By frequency in the sample, this clonotype is medium-sized. Because the library targeted alpha chains, this beta chain is an off-target read whose size means little. The V and J genes are TRBV5-4 and TRBJ2-1; no clear D gene. V dropped 4 bases and J dropped 0 bases, with 14 bases sitting between them. The CDR3 is 16 residues long. From germline, CDR1 is SGHNT and CDR2 YYREEE (reference sequence). As DNA, the CDR3 is TGTGCCAGCAGCCCATGGCGGATCAGCTCCTACAATGAGCAGTTCTTC. Translated: CASSPWRISSYNEQFF.

This clonotype was recorded at least ten times. This beta chain came through as a stray read in a library set up for alpha chains, and its size says little. The rearrangement links TRBV6-5 to TRBJ1-1, with 9 nucleotides matching TRBD1. The CDR3 covers 17 residues. Germline V CDR1 and CDR2: MNHEY, SVGAGI. V shed 5 bases, J shed 0 bases, and the junction held 10 bases outside the gene matches. The CDR3 DNA reads as TGTGCCAGCAGTAGACCCGGGACAGGGAGCATGAACACTGAAGCTTTCTTT. Translating gives CASSRPGTGSMNTEAFF.

The sample holds many counts of this clonotype. This beta chain is off target for a library built for alpha chains, so its abundance means little. CDR3 nucleotide sequence: TGTGCCAGCACGGAGGGCCGCTCCTACGAGCAGTACTTC. It codes for CASTEGRSYEQYF. The chain employs TRBV2 and TRBJ2-7, with D perhaps TRBD2 (6 bases). Trimming left V 7 bases short and J 0 bases short, with 10 bases between. The CDR3 is 13 amino acids. Germline loops: CDR1 SNHLY, CDR2 FYNNEI.

This clonotype was counted at least ten times. This beta chain lies outside the target of a library built for alpha chains; its clone size means little. The rearrangement links TRBV11-2 to TRBJ1-1; possibly TRBD1 for D (6 bases). This CDR3 region has 14 residues. The germline gives CDR1 SGHAT, CDR2 FQNNGV. The V gene lost 1 base and the J gene lost 11 bases, with 17 bases spanning the gap. The CDR3 nucleotides read TGTGCCAGCAGCTTAGGACGGGCAGGGGCCGTCGCTTTCTTT. Its protein product is CASSLGRAGAVAFF.

This clonotype has at least ten counts. The library was designed around alpha chains, so this beta chain is a stray read whose abundance carries little weight. V gene TRBV12-3 or TRBV12-4 combines with J gene TRBJ2-1; TRBD1 aligns across 9 bases. V dropped 5 bases and J dropped 9; count of bases not matched to a gene: 8. The CDR3 sequence is 14 residues long. Here the CDR3 reads CASSRTGARGEQFF. In DNA, the CDR3 is TGTGCCAGCAGTCGGACAGGGGCAAGGGGTGAGCAGTTCTTC.

Comments on this clonotype: Because the library targeted alpha chains, this beta chain is an off-target read whose size means little. This chain links TRBV11-1 with TRBJ1-1, with a tentative D call TRBD1 (6 bases). The CDR3 covers 14 residues. The V gene's germline CDR1 is SGHAT and CDR2 FQDESV (reference sequence). V was pared by 3 bases and J by 4 bases, with 12 bases between. The CDR3: CASSFRDTGTEAFF. Written as DNA, the CDR3 is TGTGCCAGCAGCTTCAGGGACACTGGCACTGAAGCTTTCTTT.

This clonotype occurred many times. This beta chain came through as a stray read in a library set up for alpha chains, and its size says little. The rearrangement joins TRBV2 to TRBJ1-4; D ambiguous. With 7 bases removed from V and 8 bases from J, the gap between germline ends came to 11 bases. The V gene's germline CDR1 is SNHLY and CDR2 FYNNEI. This CDR3 region has 12 residues. The DNA of the CDR3 is TGTGCCAGCACTACATGGGTCGAAAAACTGTTTTTT. Translation gives CASTTWVEKLFF.

In the case of this clonotype: This beta chain appears as a stray read in a library generated for alpha chains; its size is not informative. This CDR3 reads CAISLGGFEQYF. The DNA for the CDR3 is TGTGCCATCAGTCTGGGGGGGTTCGAGCAGTACTTC. The chain recombines TRBV10-3 with TRBJ2-7; the match to TRBD2 covers 7 bases. The CDR3 contains 12 residues. From germline, CDR1 is ENHRY and CDR2 SYGVKD. J lost 6 bases, V lost 5 bases, and 4 bases had no gene match.

This clonotype has a handful of counts. This beta chain lies outside the target of a library built for alpha chains; its clone size means little. V usage is TRBV27 and J usage is TRBJ2-7; 8 positions agree with TRBD2. This CDR3 spans 14 amino acids. Trimming cost V 5 bases and J 5 bases; bases outside gene matches: 8. Looked up from germline, CDR1 is MNHEY and CDR2 is SMNVEV (reference sequence). The CDR3 nucleotides are TGTGCCAGCAGTGAAGGCGGGAGGATCCACGAGCAGTACTTC. Its translation is CASSEGGRIHEQYF.

This clonotype was seen only a few times. This beta chain is an off-target read within a library intended for alpha chains, so its frequency means little. This chain connects TRBV2 to TRBJ1-4; D gene uncertain. The V end lost 1 base, the J end lost 1 base, and 13 bases lay between the germline ends. CDR1 is SNHLY, CDR2 FYNNEI, per germline. This CDR3 region has 17 residues. The CDR3 bases are TGTGCCAGCAGTGAAGGGAACATCGTGGGAACTAATGAAAAACTGTTTTTT. It encodes CASSEGNIVGTNEKLFF.

At least ten counts were recorded for this clonotype. For a library built for alpha chains, this beta chain is a stray read; little rests on its size. The rearrangement joins TRBV19 to TRBJ1-5; D is perhaps TRBD1 (6 bases). The CDR3 covers 16 residues. Germline lookup yields CDR1 LNHDA and CDR2 SQIVND (reference sequence). Trimming shortened V by 6 bases and J by 4 bases, and 19 bases separated the two germline ends. The CDR3, as DNA: TGTGCCAGTAGCCCGACGGATAGGGGGGCGAATCAGCCCCAGCATTTT. Translating gives CASSPTDRGANQPQHF.

Concerning this clonotype itself: Since it is a stray read in a library aimed at alpha chains, this beta chain has a size that is not meaningful. J is TRBJ1-6 and V is TRBV7-9; D is uncertain. The CDR3 covers 14 residues. Trimming removed 3 bases at V and 0 bases at J, with 3 bases between. Germline assignment: CDR1 SEHNR and CDR2 FQNEAQ (reference sequence). CDR3 in amino acids: CASSFGSYNSPLHF. For the CDR3, the DNA is TGTGCCAGCAGCTTCGGCTCCTATAATTCACCCCTCCACTTT.

By its share, this clonotype is medium-sized. For a library built for alpha chains, this beta chain is a stray read; little rests on its size. This chain links TRBV6-5 with TRBJ1-6; maybe TRBD1 (5 bases). Germline assignment: CDR1 MNHEY and CDR2 SVGAGI. The CDR3 spans 14 residues. Trimming left V 8 bases short and J 2 bases short, with 10 bases between. The CDR3 region is CASQAGPYNSPLHF. The CDR3 DNA follows: TGTGCCAGCCAGGCAGGGCCCTATAATTCACCCCTCCACTTT.

In its sample, this clonotype ranks as medium-sized. Little can be read into the size of this beta chain, an off-target read in a library designed for alpha chains. The gene calls are TRBV7-8 and TRBJ1-5; a possible D gene is TRBD1 (5 bases). Germline lookup yields CDR1 SGHVS and CDR2 FQNEAQ. The CDR3 covers 14 residues. V lost 1 base and J lost 1, with 5 bases in between. The CDR3 coding sequence is TGTGCCAGCAGCTTAGAGGGGAGCAATCAGCCCCAGCATTTT. Translation gives CASSLEGSNQPQHF.

In the case of this clonotype: In a library made to pick up alpha chains, this beta chain is a stray read with a size that means little. This chain uses TRBV14 with TRBJ1-2; TRBD1 aligns across 9 bases. This CDR3 is built from 17 residues. The trim removed 1 base at V and 3 bases at J, leaving 9 bases unmatched. Germline V gives CDR1 SGHDN, CDR2 FVKESK. The DNA for the CDR3 is TGTGCCAGCAGCCAAGCGGGACAGGGCCCTTTGGACTATGGCTACACCTTC. Translated: CASSQAGQGPLDYGYTF.

This clonotype was picked up a small number of times. This beta chain was picked up by a library intended for alpha chains and is off target, so its count carries little meaning. This chain joins TRBV12-3 or TRBV12-4 and TRBJ2-5; TRBD1 is a possible D gene (6 bases). This CDR3 is built from 13 residues. Trimming left V 5 bases short and J 0 bases short, with 7 bases between. The CDR3 DNA sequence: TGTGCCAGCAGTCGGGACAACCAAGAGACCCAGTACTTC. Amino acid sequence: CASSRDNQETQYF.

Only a few counts were recorded for this clonotype. This beta chain is a stray sequence in a library constructed for alpha chains; its clone size is not meaningful. V gene TRBV7-2 combines with J gene TRBJ1-2; D is unclear. This CDR3 region has 11 residues. Germline V gives CDR1 SGHTA, CDR2 FQGNSA. Trimming removed 4 bases from V and 4 bases from J, with 4 bases in between. The DNA of the CDR3 is TGTGCCAGCAGCTCCTTCTATGGCTACACCTTC. It translates to CASSSFYGYTF.

This clonotype was recorded at least ten times. Since it is a stray read in a library aimed at alpha chains, this beta chain has a size that is not meaningful. The V gene is TRBV28, the J gene TRBJ1-2; weak D call: TRBD1 (5 bases). CDR1 and CDR2 (germline): MDHEN, SYDVKM. The CDR3 contains 13 residues. The germline V and J ends were trimmed by 7 bases and 8 bases, with 17 bases remaining between them. As DNA, the CDR3 is TGTGCCAGCAACCGGCCCAGGGTGGAAGGCTACACCTTC. This encodes CASNRPRVEGYTF.

This clonotype was recorded at least ten times. A library prepared for alpha chains yielded this beta chain as an off-target read; its size is of little meaning. This sequence joins TRBV2 and TRBJ1-5; D perhaps matches TRBD1 (6 bases). Trimming took off 7 bases at V and 5 bases at J, with 18 bases between the two ends. This CDR3 has 15 amino acids. CDR1 is SNHLY, CDR2 FYNNEI, per germline. The chain's CDR3 is CASKVDSQDYQPQHF. CDR3 coding DNA: TGTGCCAGCAAGGTGGACAGCCAGGACTATCAGCCCCAGCATTTT.

This clonotype was seen repeatedly, ten times or more. This beta chain was picked up by a library intended for alpha chains and is off target, so its count carries little meaning. The chain has TRBV6-1 and TRBJ2-1; 9 nucleotides agree with TRBD2. Germline-derived CDR1 and CDR2 are MNHNS and SASEGT. Trimming removed 8 bases from V and 1 base from J; junction bases left unmatched: 9. The CDR3 loop spans 16 amino acids. The CDR3 DNA follows: TGTGCCAGCGGAGCAGCGGGAGGTATGTCCTACAATGAGCAGTTCTTC. It yields the protein CASGAAGGMSYNEQFF.

This clonotype appeared many times. For a library built for alpha chains, this beta chain is a stray read; little rests on its size. The chain has TRBV7-2 and TRBJ2-3; D gene unclear. This CDR3 comprises 13 residues. Trimming left V 1 base short and J 6 bases short, with 8 bases between. Germline V gene lookup returns CDR1 SGHTA and CDR2 FQGNSA. CDR3 residues: CASSLDPADTQYF. Written as DNA, the CDR3 is TGTGCCAGCAGCTTAGACCCGGCGGATACGCAGTATTTT.